A selection of T cell receptor beta chains follows, all from one sample in a study of cytomegalovirus exposure and HLA in healthy donors. Using immunoSEQ multiplex PCR, the repertoire was profiled, and TCRdb retains in-frame clones only, with some absent. In the table there are under 150,000 clones, 67% of which are singletons. Source material: PBMCs. The receptors here all came from a man aged 18 to 30 in good health and CMV-seropositive. Both conserved end residues are part of each CDR3. A D gene is named only where the DNA matches it firmly. For some rows the clone size is stated as once, few or many, or as a class when expanded; others skip it.

-	TRBD1	TRBV14	TRBJ2-1	TGTGCCAGCAGCGGACAGGGGTACAATGAGCAGTTCTTC	CASSGQGYNEQFF
-	-	TRBV30	TRBJ2-7	TGTGCCTGGAGTGTAGGAGTCGAGCAGTACTTC	CAWSVGVEQYF
-	-	TRBV28	TRBJ1-2	TGTGCCAGCAGTTTTCGCGGAGAAGTCTATGGCTACACCTTC	CASSFRGEVYGYTF
once	-	TRBV6-5	TRBJ2-7	TGTGCCAGCAGTTACGCCCCTAATTACGAGCAGTACTTC	CASSYAPNYEQYF
-	-	TRBV9	TRBJ1-2	TGTGCCAGCAGCGCCCTTCCGGGAAACTATGGCTACACCTTC	CASSALPGNYGYTF
-	-	TRBV28	TRBJ1-3	TGTGCCAGCAGTTCCGACAACTCTGGAAACACCATATATTTT	CASSSDNSGNTIYF
-	-	TRBV10-3	TRBJ1-5	TGTGCCATCAGTGAAGGGAGAGGGCGATATCAGCCCCAGCATTTT	CAISEGRGRYQPQHF
once	-	TRBV4-1	TRBJ1-5	TGCGCCAGCAGCTCCCAGGGGTTTGCCAATCAGCCCCAGCATTTT	CASSSQGFANQPQHF
-	-	TRBV30	TRBJ1-5	TGTGCCTGGAGTGCCAGGGGAATCGGCAATCAGCCCCAGCATTTT	CAWSARGIGNQPQHF
-	TRBD2	TRBV5-4	TRBJ2-7	TGTGCCAGCAGCCCCGGACTAGCGGGCCAGGCCTACGAGCAGTACTTC	CASSPGLAGQAYEQYF
few	TRBD1	TRBV11-2	TRBJ1-1	TGTGCCAGCAGCTTGATGGGGACAGGGGCGGCGGGGGGCGAGTCTTTCTTT	CASSLMGTGAAGGESFF
-	-	TRBV7-9	TRBJ2-7	TGTGCCAGCAGCCTGGGGGGGGGCGGCGAGCAGTACTTC	CASSLGGGGEQYF
-	-	TRBV5-8	TRBJ1-1	TGTGCCAGCAGCTTGGAACAGGGTGGCACTGAAGCTTTCTTT	CASSLEQGGTEAFF
-	TRBD2	TRBV5-4	TRBJ2-5	TGTGCCAGCAGCCGCTGGGGGGGAGGTAAAGAGACCCAGTACTTC	CASSRWGGGKETQYF
once	-	TRBV5-6	TRBJ1-3	TGTGCCAGCAGCTTGGTGGAGCCTGGAAACACCATATATTTT	CASSLVEPGNTIYF
-	TRBD1	TRBV27	TRBJ1-1	TGTGCCAGCAGTCGGCAAACAGGGGAATACACTGAAGCTTTCTTT	CASSRQTGEYTEAFF
-	-	TRBV7-9	TRBJ1-1	TGTGCCAGCAGCGGCAAACAGGGAATCGTCACTGAAGCTTTCTTT	CASSGKQGIVTEAFF
few	TRBD1	TRBV11-2	TRBJ2-5	TGTGCCAGCAGCCCCAGCTCGGGACAGGCACTTACAAGAATTGAGGCCCAGTACTTC	CASSPSSGQALTRIEAQYF
-	TRBD1	TRBV27	TRBJ2-2	TGTGCCAGCAGTCCCGGACAGGGACGGACCGGGGAGCTGTTTTTT	CASSPGQGRTGELFF
-	-	TRBV7-2	TRBJ1-2	TGTGCCAGCAGCTTACGCTATGGCTACACCTTC	CASSLRYGYTF
-	-	TRBV30	TRBJ1-5	TGTGCCTGGAGTGCCTTTAGCAATCAGCCCCAGCATTTT	CAWSAFSNQPQHF
-	TRBD1	TRBV30	TRBJ2-3	TGTGCCTGGAGTCTACAGGGGGCCAGCACAGATACGCAGTATTTT	CAWSLQGASTDTQYF
-	-	TRBV5-5	TRBJ1-1	TGTGCCAGCAGCTCGTCGGGACAAGTGAACACTGAAGCTTTCTTT	CASSSSGQVNTEAFF
-	TRBD2	TRBV27	TRBJ2-7	TGTGCCAGCAGTGGTACTTATCGGGGGGGAACCTACGAGCAGTACTTC	CASSGTYRGGTYEQYF
-	-	TRBV7-6	TRBJ1-1	TGTGCCAGCAGCTTACGAGCCAACACTGAAGCTTTCTTT	CASSLRANTEAFF
-	TRBD2	TRBV5-4	TRBJ2-1	TGTGCCAGCAGCTCCGCTCCGCGGGGGGTCGATGAGCAGTTCTTC	CASSSAPRGVDEQFF
-	TRBD1	TRBV5-1	TRBJ2-1	TGCGCCAGCAGCTTGCCCTCCGACAGGGTGTTATACAATGAGCAGTTCTTC	CASSLPSDRVLYNEQFF
once	-	TRBV5-1	TRBJ2-3	TGCGCCAGCAGCTTTGCCGGGTCCCCCACAGATACGCAGTATTTT	CASSFAGSPTDTQYF
-	TRBD1	TRBV6-1	TRBJ2-3	TGTGCCAGCAGTAAAACAGGGGCAGATACGCAGTATTTT	CASSKTGADTQYF
-	-	TRBV9	TRBJ1-1	TGTGCCAGCAGCGCTACAGGGTACACTGAAGCTTTCTTT	CASSATGYTEAFF
-	-	TRBV28	TRBJ2-2	TGTGCCGGAGGGACCGACACACCCGGGGAGCTGTTTTTT	CAGGTDTPGELFF
-	-	TRBV10-3	TRBJ1-5	TGTGCCATCCGCTCCGATGGCATACCCAATCAGCCCCAGCATTTT	CAIRSDGIPNQPQHF
few	TRBD2	TRBV9	TRBJ2-3	TGTGCCAGCAGCCCCCCGCGTTTTAGGACTAGCGGGGGGTTCACAGATACGCAGTATTTT	CASSPPRFRTSGGFTDTQYF
-	-	TRBV7-2	TRBJ1-4	TGTGCCAGCAGCGTAAAAATTGGGGGCTTTGGTGAAAAACTGTTTTTT	CASSVKIGGFGEKLFF
-	-	TRBV4-1	TRBJ2-5	TGCGCCAGCAGCCAAGCGACTCAAGAGACCCAGTACTTC	CASSQATQETQYF
-	-	TRBV10-3	TRBJ2-5	TGTGCCATCAGTGAGTCTCCGGGACTCCAAGAGACCCAGTACTTC	CAISESPGLQETQYF
few	-	TRBV19	TRBJ1-1	TGTGCCAGCTACCCTGAAGCTTTCTTT	CASYPEAFF
-	TRBD1	TRBV6-1	TRBJ2-2	TGTGCCAGCAGTGAAGTCGACAGGGACGCCGGGGAGCTGTTTTTT	CASSEVDRDAGELFF
-	TRBD2	TRBV11-2	TRBJ2-6	TGTGCCAGCAGCTTAGATCTAGCGGGGGCCCTCTCTGGGGCCAACGTCCTGACTTTC	CASSLDLAGALSGANVLTF
once	-	TRBV5-1	TRBJ1-6	TGCGCCAGCAGCTTGGTAGTTGGACAGAGCTCCTATAATTCACCCCTCCACTTT	CASSLVVGQSSYNSPLHF
few	TRBD2	TRBV7-6	TRBJ2-1	TGTGCCAGCAGCCCACCTTCGGGACTAGCCTACAATGAGCAGTTCTTC	CASSPPSGLAYNEQFF
-	TRBD1	TRBV4-1	TRBJ2-5	TGCGCCAGCAGCCCGGACAGGGGTGGGGTGGAGACCCAGTACTTC	CASSPDRGGVETQYF
-	TRBD2	TRBV5-1	TRBJ2-5	TGCGCCAGCAGCTTCGGGACTAGCGGGGGGTGGCAAGAGACCCAGTACTTC	CASSFGTSGGWQETQYF
-	TRBD2	TRBV30	TRBJ2-7	TGTGCCTGGAGTGAGGGACCGACTAGCGGGGTGCCCTACGAGCAGTACTTC	CAWSEGPTSGVPYEQYF
-	-	TRBV28	TRBJ2-7	TGTGCCAGCAAACCGAGGGTAAACGAGCAGTACTTC	CASKPRVNEQYF
-	TRBD2	TRBV5-4	TRBJ2-5	TGTGCCAGCAGCATACTAGCGGGGGACCCGAAGACCCAGTACTTC	CASSILAGDPKTQYF
-	TRBD2	TRBV7-2	TRBJ2-1	TGTGCCACCCGGACTAGCGGGGACGTGACTCGCAATGAGCAGTTCTTC	CATRTSGDVTRNEQFF
-	-	TRBV5-4	TRBJ1-1	TGTGCCAGCAGCTGGGGTGGGGGCCTGGGCACTGAAGCTTTCTTT	CASSWGGGLGTEAFF
-	-	TRBV19	TRBJ2-7	TGTGCCAGTAGTGCCTACACAGGGTCAGGATACGAGCAGTACTTC	CASSAYTGSGYEQYF
-	-	TRBV5-4	TRBJ2-4	TGTGCCAGCAGCTCCAAGGTCGGGGGGCGAAACACAAACATTCAGTACTTC	CASSSKVGGRNTNIQYF
once	TRBD2	TRBV28	TRBJ2-2	TGTGCCAGCAGTTTGTCTAGCGGGGGGCTGGTCGGGGAGCTGTTTTTT	CASSLSSGGLVGELFF